This T cell receptor beta chain was identified in a study of control samples from healthy donors and cancer patients. V lost 6 bases and J lost 6, with 15 bases in between. The CDR3 is made up of 15 amino acids. The germline V gene encodes CDR1 MNHEY and CDR2 SVGAGI. Using immunoSEQ multiplex PCR, the repertoire was profiled, and TCRdb retains in-frame clones only, with some absent. The repertoire consists of about 130,000 clones, with just under 95% occurring once and the leading ten covering approximately 4%. This sequence was found in a man aged 30-40 years in good health. This chain links TRBV6-5 with TRBJ1-6; tentatively, D is TRBD1 (6 bases). Sequenced input: blood. The CDR3 region is CASRLEGGSNSPLHF. CDR3 DNA sequence: TGTGCCAGCAGGCTCGAGGGGGGCAGTAATTCACCCCTCCACTTT.